This T cell receptor (beta chain) is from a study of brain metastases from non-small cell lung cancer. Findings of the study overall: Paired brain metastases and primary tumors largely shared TCR repertoires. Fewer infiltrating T cells were found in brain metastases than primaries. Expanded T-cell clones appeared in around 58% of brain metastases over primaries.

V was cut by 3 bases and J by 0 bases, with 8 bases left in between. The CDR3 has 14 amino acids. CDR1 ENHRY and CDR2 SYGVKD come from the germline V gene. This clone was observed once. The antigen remains undetermined. Sequenced by immunoSEQ multiplex PCR; TCRdb stores in-frame clones only, minus some. The repertoire holds about 1,500 clones, with roughly four fifths as singletons. This TCR came from a donor at least 40 years old with non-small cell lung cancer. This rearrangement joins TRBV10-3 to TRBJ1-2; D remains unclear. The sequenced sample was primary lung tumor tissue. The CDR3 protein is CAISDRVANYGYTF. CDR3 bases: TGTGCCATCAGTGATCGGGTGGCTAACTATGGCTACACCTTC.